This TCR beta chain was recorded in a study of blood T cell repertoires in COVID-19. Study overall: Material from acute and convalescent COVID-19 was sourced from the United States, Italy and Spain.

In the authors' methods: Nucleated cell number was recorded as an estimate derived from reference gene primer amplification. Sequenced by immunoSEQ multiplex PCR; TCRdb stores in-frame clones only, minus some. V, J and clone size are taken as reported in that table, and D and trimming were inferred from the DNA itself. In the table there are about 190,000 clones, about four fifths of which are singletons. Material for sequencing was peripheral blood. The clonotype was recovered from a woman between 65 and 79 years old with active or convalescent COVID-19.

In nucleotides, the CDR3 is TGCGCCAGCAGCACAGGGGGTAATCAGCCCCAGCATTTT. Protein product: CASSTGGNQPQHF. V usage is TRBV5-1 and J usage is TRBJ1-5; 8 bases are shared with TRBD1. V shed 4 bases, J shed 4 bases, and the junction held 1 base outside the gene matches. Germline CDR1 reads SGHRS; CDR2 reads YFSETQ. CDR3 length: 13 amino acids.